One sample yielded the 10 T cell receptor beta chains listed below, sequenced in a study of blood T cell repertoires in COVID-19. Generated by immunoSEQ multiplex PCR, the TCRdb table keeps only in-frame clones and is missing some. The repertoire holds about 150,000 clones, with 86% as singletons. Material: PBMCs or T cells enriched from blood (not recorded which). These receptor sequences come from a man over 45 who had recovered from COVID-19.

The genes are TRBV9 and TRBJ1-1; 9 positions agree with TRBD1. Germline loops: CDR1 SGDLS, CDR2 YYNGEE. V shed 0 bases and J 11 bases; nucleotides not matched to a gene: 14. This CDR3 spans 16 amino acids. The CDR3 spells CASSVAEIRGQGTAFF. The DNA for the CDR3 is TGTGCCAGCAGCGTAGCTGAAATTCGGGGACAGGGAACGGCTTTCTTT.

This clone occurred a few times. The gene calls are TRBV30 and TRBJ2-3; TRBD1 might be the D (6 bases). V lost 1 base and J 4 bases, leaving 15 bases between the germline ends. The CDR3 runs 15 residues. Germline CDR1 GTSNPN, CDR2 SVGIG (reference sequence). The CDR3 nucleotides read TGTGCCTGGAGTGGAACCAGGGGATCGGCAGATACGCAGTATTTT. It translates to CAWSGTRGSADTQYF. Full variable domain (missing parts from reference TRBV30 and TRBJ2-3): SQTIHQWPATLVQPVGSPLSLECTVEGTSNPNLYWYRQAAGRGLQLLFYSVGIGQISSEVPQNLSASRPQDRQFILSSKKLLLSDSGFYLCAWSGTRGSADTQYFGPGTRLTVL.

The chain couples TRBV6-6 to TRBJ1-2, with 9 bases that match TRBD1. Germline loops: CDR1 MNHNY, CDR2 SVGAGI (reference sequence). V lost 6 bases, J lost 7 bases, and 12 bases stayed unmatched. The CDR3 has 15 amino acids. The CDR3 nucleotides read TGTGCCAGCAGAATCCCGGGACAGGGTGTCTTTGGCTACACCTTC. Translating gives CASRIPGQGVFGYTF.

V is TRBV4-1 and J is TRBJ1-1; 7 positions match TRBD1. V lost 1 base to trimming and J lost 1 base; unmatched junction nucleotides: 6. The CDR3 has 16 residues. Germline CDR1 and CDR2: MGHRA and YSYEKL. The CDR3 is CASSQGDRVGNTEAFF. CDR3 nucleotides: TGCGCCAGCAGCCAAGGAGACAGGGTGGGGAACACTGAAGCTTTCTTT.

The chain has TRBV28 and TRBJ1-2; D may be TRBD1 (6 bases). There are 13 residues in the CDR3. V lost 6 bases and J lost 7, with 15 bases in between. From germline, CDR1 is MDHEN and CDR2 SYDVKM. CDR3 in DNA: TGTGCCAGCAGAAATACAGGGTCGTCTGGCTACACCTTC. This gives the protein CASRNTGSSGYTF.

This rearrangement joins TRBV7-2 to TRBJ2-1; possibly TRBD2 for D (5 bases). This CDR3 comprises 13 residues. Trimming removed 0 bases at V and 11 bases at J, with 11 bases between. Germline-derived CDR1 and CDR2 are SGHTA and FQGNSA. The CDR3 DNA reads as TGTGCCAGCAGCTTAGCCACTAGACCGAAGCAGTTCTTC. It encodes CASSLATRPKQFF. Filled out from reference TRBV7-2 and TRBJ2-1, the complete variable domain reads GAGVSQSPSNKVTEKGKDVELRCDPISGHTALYWYRQSLGQGLEFLIYFQGNSAPDKSGLPSDRFSAERTGGSVSTLTIQRTQQEDSAVYLCASSLATRPKQFFGPGTRLTVL.

This chain joins TRBV10-3 and TRBJ2-3; 8 bases are a match to TRBD2. The CDR3 spans 13 residues. The germline V gene has CDR1 ENHRY and CDR2 SYGVKD. V trimming: 10 bases; J trimming: 3 bases; junction bases outside the gene matches: 6. The CDR3 protein is CATTSGETDTQYF. The CDR3 region has the DNA TGTGCCACTACTAGCGGAGAGACAGATACGCAGTATTTT.

J is TRBJ2-1 and V is TRBV6-2 or TRBV6-3, with unresolved D. Deletions cut 6 bases from V and 8 bases from J, with 8 bases between. Germline CDR1 reads MNHEY; CDR2 reads SVGEGT. The CDR3 has 11 amino acids. Here the CDR3 DNA reads TGTGCCAGCAGCTCCCAGTATGAGCAGTTCTTC. This encodes CASSSQYEQFF.

This clone appeared a single time. V usage is TRBV21-1 and J usage is TRBJ1-2; TRBD1, the D gene given by the table, was not confirmed from the DNA. TRBV21-1 is a pseudogene. CDR3 size: 14 residues. The CDR3 sequence: CASSLPRQGSGYTF. The CDR3 nucleotides read TGTGCCAGCAGCCTCCCACGACAGGGGAGTGGCTACACCTTC.

This chain joins TRBV5-5 and TRBJ2-1; D remains unclear. Germline loops: CDR1 SGHKS, CDR2 YYEKEE (reference sequence). Trimming shortened V by 0 bases and J by 2 bases, and 9 bases separated the two germline ends. CDR3 size: 15 residues. CDR3 region: CASSLAPGPYNEQFF. The CDR3 DNA follows: TGTGCCAGCAGCTTGGCCCCGGGTCCCTACAATGAGCAGTTCTTC.